The 12 T cell receptor beta chains below all came from one sample that was sequenced in a study of shared clonotypes between healthy human individuals. CD45RO-negative, CCR7-positively selected cells formed the naive CD8 fraction, excluding terminally differentiated effector memory CD45RA+ cells. This table comes from immunoSEQ multiplex PCR, and its TCRdb copy is limited to in-frame clones, with some not included. This sample yields some 2,100,000 clones, of which just over 90% are seen a single time; 1.5% to 2% belongs to the top ten. Sample: naive CD8+ T cells from PBMCs. Receptors were obtained from a man aged 18 to 35 in good health. Some clones in this sample may be carry-over from other donors' samples.

Details on this clone: The identical CDR3 is also encoded by other nucleotide sequences in the sample. V gene TRBV7-9 combines with J gene TRBJ2-2; possibly TRBD2 for D (6 bases). The CDR3 loop spans 16 amino acids. Germline V lookup: CDR1 SEHNR, CDR2 FQNEAQ (reference sequence). V lost 0 bases and J lost 0, with 8 bases in between. The CDR3 spells CASSLAPGANTGELFF. The CDR3 nucleotides read TGTGCCAGCAGCTTAGCTCCGGGGGCGAACACCGGGGAGCTGTTTTTT.

On this clone: The same CDR3 arises from other DNA sequences in this sample as well. This chain's CDR3 is CAWSVGHSYEQYF. In DNA form, the CDR3 reads TGTGCCTGGAGTGTTGGGCACTCCTACGAGCAGTACTTC. The V call is TRBV30, the J call TRBJ2-7; D uncertain. This CDR3 is built from 13 residues. V dropped 0 bases and J dropped 0 bases, with 6 bases sitting between them. CDR1 is GTSNPN, CDR2 SVGIG, per germline (reference sequence).

The chain is built from TRBV5-6 and TRBJ2-5; D ambiguous. Looked up from germline, CDR1 is SGHDT and CDR2 is YYEEEE. V was clipped by 0 bases and J by 5 bases, with 5 bases between them. The CDR3 has 12 amino acids. The CDR3, as DNA: TGTGCCAGCAGCTTGGGTGTCGAGACCCAGTACTTC. It specifies CASSLGVETQYF.

This rearrangement joins TRBV11-2 to TRBJ2-7; D is uncertain. CDR1 is SGHAT and CDR2 is FQNNGV in the germline V gene. With 2 bases removed from V and 0 bases from J, the gap between germline ends came to 11 bases. The CDR3 sequence is 15 residues long. CDR3: CASSLSVSASYEQYF. CDR3 sequence (DNA): TGTGCCAGCAGCTTATCGGTATCCGCCTCCTACGAGCAGTACTTC.

The chain employs TRBV27 and TRBJ2-7, with unresolved D. This CDR3 region has 14 residues. V lost 2 bases to trimming and J lost 0 bases, with 8 bases between them. Germline-derived CDR1 and CDR2 are MNHEY and SMNVEV (reference sequence). CDR3 protein: CASSLAVTSYEQYF. DNA of the CDR3: TGTGCCAGCAGTTTAGCCGTCACCTCCTACGAGCAGTACTTC.

This clone was counted only a few times. The V and J genes are TRBV2 and TRBJ1-1; TRBD1 is a possible D gene (6 bases). The ends were cut back, 2 bases at V and 7 bases at J, with 14 bases in the middle. Germline values: CDR1 SNHLY, CDR2 FYNNEI. The CDR3 covers 14 residues. This CDR3 reads CASSETGHLLEAFF. DNA of the CDR3: TGTGCCAGCAGTGAAACAGGGCACTTGCTTGAAGCTTTCTTT.

This clone has only a few counts. The rearrangement joins TRBV19 to TRBJ1-2; no definite D call. The V gene lost 10 bases and the J gene lost 5 bases, with 8 bases spanning the gap. The CDR3 is 10 amino acids. Germline-derived CDR1 and CDR2 are LNHDA and SQIVND (reference sequence). This CDR3 is CATLEYGYTF. The CDR3 DNA sequence: TGTGCCACCTTAGAATATGGCTACACCTTC. The full variable domain, rest sourced from reference TRBV19 and TRBJ1-2, is DGGITQSPKYLFRKEGQNVTLSCEQNLNHDAMYWYRQDPGQGLRLIYYSQIVNDFQKGDIAEGYSVSREKKESFPLTVTSAQKNPTAFYLCATLEYGYTFGSGTRLTVV.

The chain is built from TRBV7-8 and TRBJ2-5; TRBD2 aligns across 8 bases. Germline V gives CDR1 SGHVS, CDR2 FQNEAQ. Losses at the gene ends were 1 base for V and 4 bases for J; bases not matched to a gene: 5. This CDR3 contains 15 residues. CDR3 nucleotides: TGTGCCAGCAGCTTAGAAGGGCTAGCGGGAGAGACCCAGTACTTC. Translation gives CASSLEGLAGETQYF.

About this clone: This sample includes further DNA sequences coding for the same CDR3. The CDR3 DNA reads TGTGCCAGCAGTTCACTTGACAGCCCCTACGAGCAGTACTTC. It yields the protein CASSSLDSPYEQYF. The rearrangement joins TRBV27 to TRBJ2-7; the D gene is possibly TRBD1 (5 bases). This CDR3 is 14 amino acids long. Trimming left V 4 bases short and J 2 bases short, with 12 bases between. The germline CDR1 and CDR2 sequences are MNHEY and SMNVEV (reference sequence).

This clone was counted a single time. V gene TRBV29-1 combines with J gene TRBJ1-3, with D possibly being TRBD1 (5 bases). V gave up 5 bases and J gave up 0 bases, with 14 bases separating them. There are 15 residues in the CDR3. Germline loops: CDR1 SQVTM, CDR2 ANQGSEA. CDR3 region: CSVLGTASSGNTIYF. CDR3 DNA: TGCAGCGTTCTCGGGACTGCTAGCTCTGGAAACACCATATATTTT.

This sequence joins TRBV2 and TRBJ1-2; D is undetermined. The length of the CDR3 is 16 residues. Germline-derived CDR1 and CDR2 are SNHLY and FYNNEI. V shed 2 bases and J shed 4 bases, with 17 bases lying between them. CDR3 sequence: CASSEIAAVPGYGYTF. CDR3 nucleotides: TGTGCCAGCAGTGAAATAGCGGCAGTTCCTGGCTATGGCTACACCTTC.

The rearrangement links TRBV7-6 to TRBJ2-2; 11 nucleotides line up with TRBD1. This CDR3 contains 13 residues. Germline-derived CDR1 and CDR2 are SGHVS and FNYEAQ. V shed 8 bases and J 5 bases; nucleotides not matched to a gene: 1. CDR3 DNA sequence: TGTGCCAGCCGGGACAGGGGGACCGGGGAGCTGTTTTTT. Translating gives CASRDRGTGELFF.